This T cell receptor (beta chain) was obtained from a study of blood T cell repertoires in COVID-19 (TCRdb year 2020). Study-level background: The collaborator samples originated in the United States, Italy and Spain and spanned the acute and convalescent phases of COVID-19. A freely available public database, intended as a resource for researchers studying the immune response to SARS-CoV-2, is where the repertoires were released. Samples were obtained from the ongoing ImmuneRACE study (first 160 participants) and from 950 to 1,500 subjects provided by 6 global collaborators. Subjects who had been exposed to COVID-19, were actively infected with it, or had recovered from it provided the deeply sampled blood TCRbeta repertoires that made up the dataset. The prospective study material was composed of cDNA or gDNA derived from T cells, B-cell-depleted T cells, or PBMCs. Nearly every sample came with metadata listing a de-identified subject ID, COVID-19 status, age in years and sex. HLA class I and class II types, where available, came from metadata supplied by the sample provider rather than from assay-based typing.

The immunoSEQ Assay, a bias-controlled multiplex PCR, was used to amplify TCRbeta CDR3 regions from genomic DNA. Per the original workflow: The number of nucleated cells in each sample was estimated from the amplification of reference gene primers within the assay. To quantify the absolute abundance of each unique TCRbeta CDR3 rearrangement, sequence reads were collapsed and filtered. Productive Simpson clonality was computed per sample as the square root of Simpson's diversity index over productive rearrangements. TCRdb took this table from immuneACCESS and kept in-frame rearrangements with V and J called. Such tables lack part of the clones; where checked against another copy, unresolved V genes explain under half of the gap, and the rest is unexplained. That table is the source of V, J and clone size, and D and trimming were worked out from the DNA. The sample table holds about 160,000 clones, of which around 80% were seen once. The ten largest clones add up to 3% to 3.5% of the sample.

Spanning cysteine to phenylalanine, the CDR3 consists of 13 amino acids. The kept DNA is CDR3 alone, 39 bases in frame from the first base. Unmatched junction bases come to 5, with V trimmed by 5 bases and J by 8 bases. The germline V gene provides CDR1 SGHTA and CDR2 FQGNSA. Results and caveats for the whole study, not just this receptor: Clinical and demographic metadata were provided uncurated, with the amount varying by source and participant.

Regarding this clone: What antigen it recognizes has not been identified. No base-level quality is on record; no much larger clone is a single base apart.

Participants in the prospective study were enrolled through a virtual design, were aged 18 to 89 years, and lived in roughly 24 United States geographic areas. Cohort assignment in the prospective study relied on participant-reported clinical history from a screening survey and a study questionnaire. Recovered participants in ImmuneRACE Cohort 3 were defined by two consecutive negative NP/OP PCR tests, clearance by a healthcare professional, or resolution of symptoms. In the prospective study, mobile phlebotomists collected whole blood, serum and a nasopharyngeal or oropharyngeal swab from each participant. Participants in the prospective study had the option to provide additional blood draws and questionnaires over a roughly 2-month period. Before DNA extraction, blood samples from the prospective study were shipped at room temperature or frozen.

Sequencing used PBMCs or T cells enriched from blood (not recorded which). This receptor chain uses TRBV7-2 and TRBJ2-1; the junction holds 8 bases that match TRBD1. The clonotype was recovered from a woman in her fifties or sixties who had recovered from COVID-19. The encoded CDR3 is CASSEDREDEQFF. Read as DNA, the sequence is TGTGCCAGCAGCGAGGACAGGGAAGATGAGCAGTTCTTC.